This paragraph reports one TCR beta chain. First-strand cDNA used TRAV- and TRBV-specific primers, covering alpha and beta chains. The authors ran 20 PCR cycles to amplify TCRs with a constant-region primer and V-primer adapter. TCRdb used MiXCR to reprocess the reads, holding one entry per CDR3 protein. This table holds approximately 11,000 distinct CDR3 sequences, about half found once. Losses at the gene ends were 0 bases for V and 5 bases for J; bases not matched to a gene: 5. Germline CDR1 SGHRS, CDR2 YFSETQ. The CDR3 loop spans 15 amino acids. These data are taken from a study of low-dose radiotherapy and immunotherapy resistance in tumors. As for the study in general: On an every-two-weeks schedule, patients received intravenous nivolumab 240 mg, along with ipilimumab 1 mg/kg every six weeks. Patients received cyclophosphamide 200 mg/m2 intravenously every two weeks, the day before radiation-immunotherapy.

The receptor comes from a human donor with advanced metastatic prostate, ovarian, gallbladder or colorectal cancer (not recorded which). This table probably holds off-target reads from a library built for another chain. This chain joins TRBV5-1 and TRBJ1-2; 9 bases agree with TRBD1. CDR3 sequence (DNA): TGCGCCAGCAGCTTGGGGGACAGGGAGCCTTATGGCTACACCTTC. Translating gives CASSLGDREPYGYTF.